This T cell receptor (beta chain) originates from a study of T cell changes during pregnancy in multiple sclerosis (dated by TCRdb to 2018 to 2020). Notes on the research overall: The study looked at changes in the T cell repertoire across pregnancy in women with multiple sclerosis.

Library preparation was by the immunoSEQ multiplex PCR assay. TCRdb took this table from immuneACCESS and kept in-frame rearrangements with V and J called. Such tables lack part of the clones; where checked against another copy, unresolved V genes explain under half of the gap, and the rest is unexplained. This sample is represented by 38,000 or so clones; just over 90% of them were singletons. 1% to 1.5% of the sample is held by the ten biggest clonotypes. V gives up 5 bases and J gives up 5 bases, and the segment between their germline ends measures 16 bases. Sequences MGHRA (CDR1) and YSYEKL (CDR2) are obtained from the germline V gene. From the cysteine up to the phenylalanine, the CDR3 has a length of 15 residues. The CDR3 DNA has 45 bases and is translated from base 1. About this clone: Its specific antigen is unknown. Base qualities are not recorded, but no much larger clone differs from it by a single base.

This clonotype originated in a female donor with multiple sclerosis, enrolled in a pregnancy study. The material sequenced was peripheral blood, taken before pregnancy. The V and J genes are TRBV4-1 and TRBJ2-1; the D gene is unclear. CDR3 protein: CASSSEARHDNEQFF. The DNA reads TGCGCCAGCAGCTCAGAAGCGCGCCACGACAATGAGCAGTTCTTC.